The subject of this entry is one TCR beta chain. Its cognate antigen is unknown. Clones were read by immunoSEQ multiplex PCR, and TCRdb kept only the in-frame ones, dropping some. The data show 65,000 to 100,000 clones, 80% to 95% seen once. This CDR3 region has 11 residues. In germline, CDR1 is GTSNPN, CDR2 SVGIG (reference sequence). V shed 7 bases and J shed 7 bases, with 8 bases lying between them. This entry comes from a study of T cell responses to AZD1222 COVID-19 vaccine. Study observations and caveats: The study found vaccine-associated CD4 TCRs spanning spike, dominant at 160-218 and 743-854. Regions left unmutated in variants are reportedly the target of nearly half of spike-specific TCRs. Two AZD1222 administrations were followed by greater Spike-specific TCR breadth and depth.

Second doses were pooled across both intervals (about 4 or about 12 weeks). The chain carries TRBV30 and TRBJ1-6; D call uncertain. The input for sequencing was peripheral blood, taken 28 days after the second AZD1222 dose. This clonotype was obtained from an adult who received the AZD1222 COVID-19 vaccine. The CDR3 protein is CAYGLNSPLHF. In DNA, the CDR3 is TGTGCCTATGGATTGAATTCACCCCTCCACTTT. Supplemented by reference TRBV30 and TRBJ1-6, the full variable domain reads SQTIHQWPATLVQPVGSPLSLECTVEGTSNPNLYWYRQAAGRGLQLLFYSVGIGQISSEVPQNLSASRPQDRQFILSSKKLLLSDSGFYLCAYGLNSPLHFGNGTRLTVT.